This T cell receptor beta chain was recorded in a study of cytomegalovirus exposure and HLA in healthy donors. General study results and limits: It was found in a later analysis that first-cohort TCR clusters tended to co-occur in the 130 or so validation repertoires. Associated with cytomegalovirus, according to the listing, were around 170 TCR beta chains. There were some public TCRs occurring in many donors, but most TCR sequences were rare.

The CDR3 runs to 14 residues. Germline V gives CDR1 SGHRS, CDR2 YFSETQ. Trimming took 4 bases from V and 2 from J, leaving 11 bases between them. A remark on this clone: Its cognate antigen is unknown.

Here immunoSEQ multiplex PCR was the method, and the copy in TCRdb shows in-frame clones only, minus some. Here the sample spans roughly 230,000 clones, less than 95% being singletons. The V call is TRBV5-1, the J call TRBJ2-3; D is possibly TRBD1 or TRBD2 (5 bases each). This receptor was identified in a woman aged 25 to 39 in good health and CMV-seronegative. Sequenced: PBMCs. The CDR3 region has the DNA TGCGCCAGCAGCCCGGGACGGTTCACAGATACGCAGTATTTT. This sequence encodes CASSPGRFTDTQYF.